Sequencing of this TCR beta chain was carried out in a study of T cell repertoires in cytomegalovirus infection. Study context: An indication of both CMV infection and matching HLA type came from public TCR beta signatures.

This clonotype was counted between two and nine times. Its antigen is unidentified. CDR1 and CDR2 (germline): DFQATT, SNEGSKA (reference sequence). The length of the CDR3 is 13 residues. Trimming cost V 2 bases and J 2 bases, with 10 bases left between them. TCRdb re-analysed the reads in MiXCR, keeping a single row per CDR3 protein. The data contain nearly 70,000 distinct CDR3 sequences, about 23% of them seen just once; the ten biggest clones take up 65% to 85%. This sequence joins TRBV20-1 and TRBJ2-7; D gene ambiguous. The receptor's source is a human donor in good health (CMV status not recorded). Some clones in this sample may be carry-over from other donors' samples. What was sequenced was PBMCs, sequenced either directly or after in vitro stimulation (not recorded which). DNA of the CDR3: TGCAGTGCTAGAAGTGGGAACACCTACGAGCAGTACGTC. Its protein product is CSARSGNTYEQYV.